This T cell receptor beta chain came from a study of patients and donors after allogeneic stem cell transplantation. The V end lost 5 bases, the J end lost 2 bases, and 13 bases lay between the germline ends. The length of the CDR3 is 14 residues. There are many counts of this clonotype. Via MiXCR, TCRdb re-called the RT-PCR reads, giving one row per CDR3 protein. The sample holds approximately 410,000 distinct CDR3 sequences; more than 15% are singletons and the top ten take 6% to 8%. Sequencing was carried out using blood, either unsorted or a sorted T cell fraction (not recorded which). The V and J genes are TRBV12-3 or TRBV12-4 and TRBJ2-7; a weak D match, TRBD1 (6 bases). The sequence derives from a human donor who was either an allogeneic HSCT recipient or a stem cell or donor lymphocyte infusion donor (not recorded which). It is not recorded whose cells these are; they may come from a transplant donor. CDR3 region: CASSILTGPYEQYF. For the CDR3, the DNA is TGTGCCAGCAGTATATTGACAGGTCCCTACGAGCAGTACTTC.